In this sample, the clone carrying this T cell receptor (beta chain) turned up a few times. The antigen is unknown. This record comes from a study of T cell repertoires in cytomegalovirus infection. V was pared by 2 bases and J by 5 bases, with 12 bases between. The CDR3 has 14 residues. CDR1 and CDR2 from the germline V gene are SGHTA and FQGNSA. Overall study findings and caveats: HLA-C-restricted CMV-specific TCR beta clonotypes were dominant in the ex vivo response.

TCRdb reprocessed the reads with MiXCR, giving one entry per CDR3 protein. Of 200,000 or so distinct CDR3 sequences in the sample, roughly 28% are singletons; the top ten hold roughly 32%. The sequence came from a human donor in good health (CMV status not recorded). Some clones in this sample may be carry-over from other donors' samples. The chain joins TRBV7-2 to TRBJ2-5, with D hard to call. Sequences were obtained from PBMCs. The CDR3 sequence: CASSLNLGRETQYF. DNA of the CDR3: TGTGCCAGCAGCTTAAACCTGGGTAGGGAGACCCAGTACTTC.